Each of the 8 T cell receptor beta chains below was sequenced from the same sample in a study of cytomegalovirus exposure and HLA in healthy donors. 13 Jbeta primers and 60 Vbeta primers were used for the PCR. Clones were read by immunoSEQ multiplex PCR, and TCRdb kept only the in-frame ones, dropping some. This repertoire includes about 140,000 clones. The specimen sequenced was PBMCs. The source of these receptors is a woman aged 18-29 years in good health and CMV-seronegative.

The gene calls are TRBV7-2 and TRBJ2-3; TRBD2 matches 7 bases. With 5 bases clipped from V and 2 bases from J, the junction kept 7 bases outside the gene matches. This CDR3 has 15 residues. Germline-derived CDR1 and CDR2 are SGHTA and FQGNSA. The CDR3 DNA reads TGTGCCAGCAGCAGCAGCGGGACGGCCACAGATACGCAGTATTTT. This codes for CASSSSGTATDTQYF.

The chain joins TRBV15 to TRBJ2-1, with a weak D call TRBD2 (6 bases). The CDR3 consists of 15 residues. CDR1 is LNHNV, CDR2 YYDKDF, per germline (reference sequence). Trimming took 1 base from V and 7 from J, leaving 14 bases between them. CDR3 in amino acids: CATSRVVGSFNEQFF. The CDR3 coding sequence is TGTGCCACCAGCAGAGTCGTCGGGAGCTTTAATGAGCAGTTCTTC.

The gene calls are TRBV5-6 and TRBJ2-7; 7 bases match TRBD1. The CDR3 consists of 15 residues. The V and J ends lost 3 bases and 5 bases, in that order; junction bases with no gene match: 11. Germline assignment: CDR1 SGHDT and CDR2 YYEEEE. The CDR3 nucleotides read TGTGCCAGCAGCTCCCACCTACAGGGGTCCCACGAGCAGTACTTC. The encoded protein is CASSSHLQGSHEQYF.

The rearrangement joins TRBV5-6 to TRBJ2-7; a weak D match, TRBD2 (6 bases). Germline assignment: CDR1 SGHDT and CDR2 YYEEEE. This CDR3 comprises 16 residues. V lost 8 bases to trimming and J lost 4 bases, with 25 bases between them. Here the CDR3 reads CASSSYIGRGSYEQYF. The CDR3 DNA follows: TGTGCCAGTAGCAGCTACATCGGGCGGGGCAGTTACGAGCAGTACTTC.

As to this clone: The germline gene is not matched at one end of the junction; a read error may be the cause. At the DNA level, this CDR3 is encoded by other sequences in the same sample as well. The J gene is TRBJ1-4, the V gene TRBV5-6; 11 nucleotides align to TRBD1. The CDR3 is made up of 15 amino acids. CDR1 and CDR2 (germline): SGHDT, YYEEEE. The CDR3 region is CASSLGTGGPEKLFF. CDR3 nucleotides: TGTGCTAGCAGCTTGGGGACAGGGGGTCCTGAAAAACTGTTTTTT.

CDR3 protein: CASSEYDSSSYNEQFF. As DNA, the CDR3 is TGTGCCAGCAGTGAATACGACAGTAGCTCCTACAATGAGCAGTTCTTC. The gene calls are TRBV6-1 and TRBJ2-1, with a weak D call TRBD1 (5 bases). The CDR3 totals 16 residues. From germline, CDR1 is MNHNS and CDR2 SASEGT. Between the trimmed V and J ends, which lost 2 bases and 0 bases, there was a span of 11 bases.

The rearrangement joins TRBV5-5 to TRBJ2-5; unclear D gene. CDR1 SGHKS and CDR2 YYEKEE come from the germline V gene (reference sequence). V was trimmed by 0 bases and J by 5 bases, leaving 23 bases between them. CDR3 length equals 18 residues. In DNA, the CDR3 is TGTGCCAGCAGCTTGGGGCACTTTGAGACACATGTCGTGGAGACCCAGTACTTC. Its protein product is CASSLGHFETHVVETQYF.

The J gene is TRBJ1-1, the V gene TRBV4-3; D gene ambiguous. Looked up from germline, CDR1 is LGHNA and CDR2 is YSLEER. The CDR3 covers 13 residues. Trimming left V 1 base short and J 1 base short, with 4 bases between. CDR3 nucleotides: TGCGCCAGCAGCCAAGCCAGGAACACTGAAGCTTTCTTT. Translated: CASSQARNTEAFF.